A single TCR beta chain is shown here with its context. Its antigen is still unknown. Separate from the roughly 700-subject first cohort was the approximately 120-subject validation cohort, to which the donors belonged. Germline-derived CDR1 and CDR2 are MNHEY and SMNVEV (reference sequence). V was cut by 5 bases and J by 0 bases, with 11 bases left in between. CDR3 length: 15 residues. This sample is drawn from a study of cytomegalovirus exposure and HLA in healthy donors. Study-level results: The majority of TCR sequences were rare, yet some public TCRs appeared in many donors. Cytomegalovirus-associated status was assigned to more than 150 TCR beta chains. According to a subsequent analysis, TCR clusters identified in the first cohort showed a tendency to co-occur across the 110 or so validation repertoires.

Sequenced by immunoSEQ multiplex PCR; TCRdb stores in-frame clones only, minus some. The sample consists of 120,000 or so clones, about nine tenths of them appearing once. What was sequenced was PBMCs. This sequence was found in a woman aged 18-29 years in good health and CMV-seronegative. The chain combines TRBV27 with TRBJ2-1; D gene unclear. CDR3: CASSIAPSSYNEQFF. CDR3 nucleotides: TGTGCCAGCAGTATAGCACCGAGCTCCTACAATGAGCAGTTCTTC.